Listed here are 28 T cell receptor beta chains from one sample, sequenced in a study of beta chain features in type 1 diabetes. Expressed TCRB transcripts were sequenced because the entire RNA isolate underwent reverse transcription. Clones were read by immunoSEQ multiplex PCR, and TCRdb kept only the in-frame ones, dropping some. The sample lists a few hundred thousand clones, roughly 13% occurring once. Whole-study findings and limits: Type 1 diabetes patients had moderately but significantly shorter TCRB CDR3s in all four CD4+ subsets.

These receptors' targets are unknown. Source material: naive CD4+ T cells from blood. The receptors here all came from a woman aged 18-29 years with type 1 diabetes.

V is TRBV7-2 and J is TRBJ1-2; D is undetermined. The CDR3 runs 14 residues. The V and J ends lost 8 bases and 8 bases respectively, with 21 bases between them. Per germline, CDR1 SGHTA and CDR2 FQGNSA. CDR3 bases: TGTGCCAGCGCGGTTGGGGTTAACGGGAAGGGCTACACCTTC. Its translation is CASAVGVNGKGYTF.

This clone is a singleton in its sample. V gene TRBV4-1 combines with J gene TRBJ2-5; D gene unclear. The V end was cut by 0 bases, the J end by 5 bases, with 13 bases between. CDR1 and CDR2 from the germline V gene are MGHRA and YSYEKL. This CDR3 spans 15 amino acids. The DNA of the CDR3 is TGCGCCAGCAGCCAAGATCGTCAGCGATGGGAGACCCAGTACTTC. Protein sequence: CASSQDRQRWETQYF.

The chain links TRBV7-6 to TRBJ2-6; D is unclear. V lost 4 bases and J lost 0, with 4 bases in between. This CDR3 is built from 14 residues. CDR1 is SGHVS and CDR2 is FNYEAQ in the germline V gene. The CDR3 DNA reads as TGTGCCAGCAGCTCTCTCTCTGGGGCCAACGTCCTGACTTTC. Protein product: CASSSLSGANVLTF.

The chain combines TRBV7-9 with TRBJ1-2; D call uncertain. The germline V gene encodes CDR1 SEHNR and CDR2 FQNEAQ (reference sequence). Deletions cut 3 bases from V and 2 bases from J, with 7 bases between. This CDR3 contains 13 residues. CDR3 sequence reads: CASSLGTNYGYTF. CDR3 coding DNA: TGTGCCAGCAGCTTGGGCACCAACTATGGCTACACCTTC.

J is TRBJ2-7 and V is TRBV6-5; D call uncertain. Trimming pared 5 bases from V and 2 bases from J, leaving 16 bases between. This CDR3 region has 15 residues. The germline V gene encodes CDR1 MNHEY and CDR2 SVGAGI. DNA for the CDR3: TGTGCCAGCAGTCCCACTACTACCCTCGCCTACGAGCAGTACGTC. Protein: CASSPTTTLAYEQYV.

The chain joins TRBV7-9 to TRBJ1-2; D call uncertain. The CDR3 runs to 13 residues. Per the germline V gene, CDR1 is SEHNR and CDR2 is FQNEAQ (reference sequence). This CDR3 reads CATGERTNYGYTF. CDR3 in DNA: TGTGCAACCGGGGAACGCACTAACTATGGCTACACCTTC. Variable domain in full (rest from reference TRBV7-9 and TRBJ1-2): DTGVSQNPRHKITKRGQNVTFRCDPISEHNRLYWYRQTLGQGPEFLTYFQNEAQLEKSRLLSDRFSAERPKGSFSTLEIQRTEQGDSAMYLCATGERTNYGYTFGSGTRLTVV.

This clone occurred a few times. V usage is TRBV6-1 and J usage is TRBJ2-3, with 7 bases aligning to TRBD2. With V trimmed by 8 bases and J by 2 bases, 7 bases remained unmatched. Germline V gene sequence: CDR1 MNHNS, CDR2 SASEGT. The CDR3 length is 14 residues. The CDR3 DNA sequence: TGTGCCAGCTTAGGTAGCGGGCCCACAGATACGCAGTATTTT. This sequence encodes CASLGSGPTDTQYF.

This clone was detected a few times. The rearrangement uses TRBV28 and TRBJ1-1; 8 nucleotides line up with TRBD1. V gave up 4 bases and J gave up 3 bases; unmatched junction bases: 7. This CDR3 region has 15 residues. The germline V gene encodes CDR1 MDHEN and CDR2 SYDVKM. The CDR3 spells CASSSQGAADTEAFF. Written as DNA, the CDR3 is TGTGCCAGCAGTTCCCAGGGGGCGGCGGACACTGAAGCTTTCTTT.

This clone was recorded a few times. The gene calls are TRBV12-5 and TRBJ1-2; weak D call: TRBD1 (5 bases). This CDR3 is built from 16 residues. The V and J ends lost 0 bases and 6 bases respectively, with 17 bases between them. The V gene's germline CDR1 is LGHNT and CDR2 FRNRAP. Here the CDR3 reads CASGLVPEGNKDGYTF. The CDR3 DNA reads TGTGCTAGTGGTTTGGTACCGGAGGGGAATAAGGATGGCTACACCTTC.

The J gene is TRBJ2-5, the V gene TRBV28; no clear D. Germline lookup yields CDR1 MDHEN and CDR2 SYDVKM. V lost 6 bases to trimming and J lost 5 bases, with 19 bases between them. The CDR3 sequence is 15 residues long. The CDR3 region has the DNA TGTGCCAGCAGATCACCAGAGGTGCTCACGGAGACCCAGTACTTC. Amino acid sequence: CASRSPEVLTETQYF.

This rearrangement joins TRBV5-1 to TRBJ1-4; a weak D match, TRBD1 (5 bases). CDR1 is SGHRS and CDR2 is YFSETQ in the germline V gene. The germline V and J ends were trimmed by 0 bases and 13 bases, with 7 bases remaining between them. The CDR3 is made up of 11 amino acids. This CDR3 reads CASSLARGLFF. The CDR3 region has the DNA TGCGCCAGCAGCTTGGCTAGGGGACTGTTTTTT.

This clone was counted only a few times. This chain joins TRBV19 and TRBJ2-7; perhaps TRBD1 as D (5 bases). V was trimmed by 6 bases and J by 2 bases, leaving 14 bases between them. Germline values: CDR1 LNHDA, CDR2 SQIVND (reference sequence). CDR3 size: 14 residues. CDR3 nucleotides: TGTGCCAGTAGCCTCCGACAGCAAGCCTACGAGCAGTACTTC. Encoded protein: CASSLRQQAYEQYF.

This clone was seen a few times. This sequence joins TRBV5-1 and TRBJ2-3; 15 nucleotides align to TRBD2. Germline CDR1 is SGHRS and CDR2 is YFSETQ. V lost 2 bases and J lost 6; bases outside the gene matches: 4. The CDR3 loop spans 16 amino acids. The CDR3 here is CASSFGLAGGPDTQYF. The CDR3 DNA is TGCGCCAGCAGCTTCGGACTAGCGGGAGGGCCGGATACGCAGTATTTT. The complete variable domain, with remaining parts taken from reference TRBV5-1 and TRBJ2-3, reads KAGVTQTPRYLIKTRGQQVTLSCSPISGHRSVSWYQQTPGQGLQFLFEYFSETQRNKGNFPGRFSGRQFSNSRSEMNVSTLELGDSALYLCASSFGLAGGPDTQYFGPGTRLTVL.

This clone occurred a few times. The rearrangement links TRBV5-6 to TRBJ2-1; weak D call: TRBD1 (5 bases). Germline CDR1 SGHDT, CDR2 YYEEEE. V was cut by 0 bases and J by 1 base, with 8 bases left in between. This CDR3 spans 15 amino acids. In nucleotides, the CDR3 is TGTGCCAGCAGCTTGGTACAGGTGTCCTACAATGAGCAGTTCTTC. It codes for CASSLVQVSYNEQFF.

The CDR3 DNA sequence: TGTGCCAGCAGCCAAGATGGCGAGACCCAGTACTTC. Its protein is CASSQDGETQYF. V is TRBV14 and J is TRBJ2-5; D uncertain. The CDR3 has 12 amino acids. The germline CDR1 and CDR2 sequences are SGHDN and FVKESK. V was clipped by 0 bases and J by 5 bases, with 4 bases between them.

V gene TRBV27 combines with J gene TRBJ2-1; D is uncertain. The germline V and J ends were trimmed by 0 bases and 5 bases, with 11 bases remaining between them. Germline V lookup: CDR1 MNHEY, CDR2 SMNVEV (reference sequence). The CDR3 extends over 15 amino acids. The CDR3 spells CASSLSLILDNEQFF. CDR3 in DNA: TGTGCCAGCAGTTTATCGTTGATATTAGACAATGAGCAGTTCTTC.

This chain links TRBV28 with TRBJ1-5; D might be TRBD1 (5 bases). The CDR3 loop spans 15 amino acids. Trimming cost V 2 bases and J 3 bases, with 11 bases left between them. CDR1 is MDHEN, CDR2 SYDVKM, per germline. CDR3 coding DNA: TGTGCCAGCAGTTTAGTCAGGGCTTCCAATCAGCCCCAGCATTTT. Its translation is CASSLVRASNQPQHF.

The DNA of the CDR3 is TGTGCCAGCAGCTCCGGCGGACAAGAGACCCAGTACTTC. Its protein is CASSSGGQETQYF. This rearrangement joins TRBV5-4 to TRBJ2-5; D gene ambiguous. The CDR3 runs 13 residues. The V gene's germline CDR1 is SGHNT and CDR2 YYREEE (reference sequence). V was clipped by 3 bases and J by 2 bases, with 8 bases between them.

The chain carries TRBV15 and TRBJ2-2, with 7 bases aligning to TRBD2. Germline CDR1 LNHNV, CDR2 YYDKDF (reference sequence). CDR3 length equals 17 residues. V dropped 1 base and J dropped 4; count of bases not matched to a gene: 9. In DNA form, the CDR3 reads TGTGCCACCAGCAGAGCCGGCGGCGGGAGTGGCACCGGGGAGCTGTTTTTT. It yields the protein CATSRAGGGSGTGELFF. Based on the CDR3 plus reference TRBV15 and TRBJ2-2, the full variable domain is DAMVIQNPRYQVTQFGKPVTLSCSQTLNHNVMYWYQQKSSQAPKLLFHYYDKDFNNEADTPDNFQSRRPNTSFCFLDIRSPGLGDTAMYLCATSRAGGGSGTGELFFGEGSRLTVL.

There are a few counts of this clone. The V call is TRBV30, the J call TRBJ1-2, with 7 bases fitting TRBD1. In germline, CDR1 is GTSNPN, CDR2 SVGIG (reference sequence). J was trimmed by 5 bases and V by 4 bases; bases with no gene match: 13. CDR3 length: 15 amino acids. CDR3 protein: CAWTVKTGSSYGYTF. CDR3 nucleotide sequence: TGTGCCTGGACTGTGAAGACAGGGTCGAGTTATGGCTACACCTTC.

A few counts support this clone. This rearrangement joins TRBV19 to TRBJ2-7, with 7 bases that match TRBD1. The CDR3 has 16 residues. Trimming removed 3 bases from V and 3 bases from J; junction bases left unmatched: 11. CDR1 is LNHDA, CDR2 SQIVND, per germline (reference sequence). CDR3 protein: CASSMERQGFLYEQYV. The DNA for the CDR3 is TGTGCCAGTAGTATGGAGAGACAGGGATTCCTCTACGAGCAGTACGTC.

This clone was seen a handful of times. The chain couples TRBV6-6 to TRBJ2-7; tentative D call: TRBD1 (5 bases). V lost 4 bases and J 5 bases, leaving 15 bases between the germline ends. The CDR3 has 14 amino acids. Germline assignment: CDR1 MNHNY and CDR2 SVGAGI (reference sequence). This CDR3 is CASSSLETVNEQYV. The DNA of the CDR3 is TGTGCCAGCAGTTCCCTCGAGACAGTTAACGAGCAGTACGTC.

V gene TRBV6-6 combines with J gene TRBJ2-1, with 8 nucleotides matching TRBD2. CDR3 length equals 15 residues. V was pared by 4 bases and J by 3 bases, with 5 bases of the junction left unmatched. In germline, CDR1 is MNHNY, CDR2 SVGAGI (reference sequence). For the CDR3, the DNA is TGTGCCAGCAGTTCGGGACTAGGGGTCTACAATGAGCAGTTCTTC. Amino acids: CASSSGLGVYNEQFF.

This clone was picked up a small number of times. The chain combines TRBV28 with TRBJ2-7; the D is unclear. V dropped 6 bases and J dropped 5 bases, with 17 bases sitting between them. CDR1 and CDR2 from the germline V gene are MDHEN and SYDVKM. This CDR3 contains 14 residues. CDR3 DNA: TGTGCCAGCAGCCCCAGTGGCCCCCTTCACGAGCAGTACTTC. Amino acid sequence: CASSPSGPLHEQYF.

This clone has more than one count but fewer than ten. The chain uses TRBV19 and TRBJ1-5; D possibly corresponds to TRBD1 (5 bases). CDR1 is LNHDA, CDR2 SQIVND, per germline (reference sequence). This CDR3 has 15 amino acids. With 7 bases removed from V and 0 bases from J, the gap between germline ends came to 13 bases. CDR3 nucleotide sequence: TGTGCCAGTACCCGGACATTTACTAGCAATCAGCCCCAGCATTTT. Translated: CASTRTFTSNQPQHF.

The CDR3 loop is CASSETSGSLTEQFF. CDR3 DNA sequence: TGTGCCAGCAGTGAGACTAGCGGGAGTCTCACTGAGCAGTTCTTC. This rearrangement joins TRBV2 to TRBJ2-1; TRBD2 aligns across 12 bases. The CDR3 has 15 residues. The V segment lost 3 bases and the J segment 9 bases; nucleotides outside the gene matches: 6. CDR1 is SNHLY, CDR2 FYNNEI, per germline.

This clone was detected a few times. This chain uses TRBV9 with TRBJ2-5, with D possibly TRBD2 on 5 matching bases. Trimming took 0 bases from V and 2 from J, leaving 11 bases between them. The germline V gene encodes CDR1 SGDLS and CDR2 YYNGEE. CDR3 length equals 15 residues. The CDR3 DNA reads TGTGCCAGCAGCGTAGAAGCTGGAGGACAAGAGACCCAGTACTTC. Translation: CASSVEAGGQETQYF.

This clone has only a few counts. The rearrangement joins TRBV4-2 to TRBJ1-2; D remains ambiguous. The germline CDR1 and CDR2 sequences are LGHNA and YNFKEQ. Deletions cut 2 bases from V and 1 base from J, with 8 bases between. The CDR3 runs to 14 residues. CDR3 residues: CASSQKGLNYGYTF. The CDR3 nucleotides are TGTGCCAGCAGCCAAAAAGGACTTAACTATGGCTACACCTTC.